This T cell receptor beta chain was captured by sequencing in a study of CD8+CD57+ T cells in acquired aplastic anemia. The overall study: DNA per sorted CD4+ or CD8+ sample ranged about 0.2 to 30 ug, averaging approximately 3.1 ug.

Study-level results: Researchers reported that CD8+ Simpson's diversity was not significantly different in patients versus controls.

Patients who underwent sequencing had shown CD8+CD57+ cell expansion by flow cytometry. At the time of blood sampling, patients had not yet received any therapy. Trimming stripped 4 bases from V and 7 bases from J, with 10 bases between. Germline V CDR1 and CDR2: KGHDR, SFDVKD. This CDR3 spans 13 amino acids. Note on this clonotype: No antigen is known for it.

Genomic DNA, serving as template, underwent TCR beta VDJ and CDR3 profiling. TCRdb ran MiXCR on the reads and lists one entry per CDR3 protein. The sample consists of roughly 200,000 distinct CDR3 sequences, 65% of them appearing once. Sequencing used sorted CD4+, CD8+, or CD8+CD57+ T cells (not recorded which) from PBMCs. The V gene is TRBV24-1, the J gene TRBJ1-5; no clear D. This clonotype originated in a human donor with aplastic anemia. CDR3 bases: TGTGCCACCAGTGAAAAGGCAGGCCAGCCCCAGCATTTT. This codes for CATSEKAGQPQHF.